This T cell receptor beta chain was captured in a study of cytomegalovirus exposure and HLA in healthy donors. Note on this clone: Its antigen is unknown.

Researchers ran the PCR with 60 Vbeta and 13 Jbeta primers. Data came from immunoSEQ multiplex PCR; TCRdb stores just in-frame clones and leaves some out. The data show 200,000 to 250,000 clones, 76% seen once. Study-wide findings and caveats: Rare TCR sequences predominated, though certain public TCRs were found in many donors. Several of the most significant clusters were apparently associated with common viral pathogens in a later analysis. A later analysis reportedly found fewer N-insertions in an Asian-associated ancestry cluster than the roughly 670-donor mean.

The V and J ends lost 1 base and 5 bases respectively, with 9 bases between them. Germline-derived CDR1 and CDR2 are LNHNV and YYDKDF (reference sequence). The CDR3 runs 13 residues. The rearrangement joins TRBV15 to TRBJ2-7; the D gene is possibly TRBD2 (5 bases). Source material: PBMCs. The receptor's source is a man aged 18 to 30 in good health and CMV-seronegative. The CDR3 sequence is CATSRGGYNEQYF. In nucleotides, the CDR3 is TGTGCCACCAGCAGAGGAGGGTACAACGAGCAGTACTTC.